This T cell receptor beta chain is from a study of T cell changes during pregnancy in multiple sclerosis. TCRdb keeps only in-frame clones here, not all; method: immunoSEQ multiplex PCR. Of some 130,000 clones detected, less than 97% appear once; the ten largest clones hold about 0.42%. This CDR3 contains 11 residues. Trimming removed 8 bases from V and 6 bases from J, with 11 bases in between. In germline, CDR1 is MNHNS, CDR2 SASEGT. The sample was peripheral blood, taken after pregnancy. V usage is TRBV6-1 and J usage is TRBJ2-7; maybe TRBD2 (6 bases). This receptor was taken from a female donor with multiple sclerosis, enrolled in a pregnancy study. The CDR3 nucleotides are TGTGCCAGCGGTCGGGGGACCGAGCAGTACTTC. It specifies CASGRGTEQYF.